The 24 T cell receptor beta chains below were found in one sample sequenced in a study of T-cell reconstitution after alpha-beta-depleted transplantation in children. This sample's TCRbeta library carried unique molecular identifier barcodes. TCRdb fed the PCR reads into MiXCR, producing one record per CDR3 protein. The repertoire holds 480,000 or so distinct CDR3 sequences, with over 9.5% as singletons. This sample comprised PBMCs, obtained before TCRalphabeta/CD19-depleted stem cell transplant. Receptor source: a child aged 2 to 10 with inherited bone marrow failure, due to receive a stem cell transplant.

The chain's CDR3 is CASSVGPQGAANTGELFF. As DNA, the CDR3 is TGCGCCAGCAGTGTGGGACCACAGGGGGCCGCTAACACCGGGGAGCTGTTTTTT. The chain joins TRBV10-2 to TRBJ2-2, with 9 bases that match TRBD1. The CDR3 runs 18 residues. CDR1 WSHSY and CDR2 SAAADI come from the germline V gene. J was trimmed by 2 bases and V by 4 bases; bases with no gene match: 11.

The V call is TRBV20-1, the J call TRBJ1-2, with D uncertain. V dropped 1 base and J dropped 3 bases, with 9 bases sitting between them. This CDR3 contains 13 residues. Germline assignment: CDR1 DFQATT and CDR2 SNEGSKA (reference sequence). CDR3: CSARGPLDYGYTF. CDR3 coding DNA: TGCAGTGCTAGAGGACCCCTGGACTATGGCTACACCTTC.

This clonotype was recorded many times. The J gene is TRBJ1-1, the V gene TRBV27; TRBD1 aligns across 11 bases. The CDR3 extends over 14 amino acids. V dropped 1 base and J dropped 7; count of bases not matched to a gene: 2. The germline gives CDR1 MNHEY, CDR2 SMNVEV (reference sequence). The CDR3 region has the DNA TGTGCCAGCAGTTTATTCGGGACAGGGGGTGAAGCTTTCTTT. This encodes CASSLFGTGGEAFF.

This clonotype has a count of ten or more. The V gene is TRBV6-5, the J gene TRBJ1-1, with 8 bases aligning to TRBD1. The CDR3 covers 12 residues. V lost 5 bases to trimming and J lost 6 bases; unmatched junction nucleotides: 2. Germline V gene sequence: CDR1 MNHEY, CDR2 SVGAGI. CDR3 bases: TGTGCCAGCAGTCCGGACAGGGCTGAAGCTTTCTTT. Its translation: CASSPDRAEAFF.

This clonotype was picked up many times. This chain joins TRBV14 and TRBJ2-2; 9 nucleotides match TRBD1. Trimming at V came to 3 bases and at J to 7 bases, leaving 12 bases not matched to a gene. The CDR3 sequence is 17 residues long. Germline CDR1 SGHDN, CDR2 FVKESK. The DNA for the CDR3 is TGTGCCAGCAGCCATTACCCGGGACAGGGAACGAGCGGGGAGCTGTTTTTT. Residues: CASSHYPGQGTSGELFF.

This clonotype was seen ten or more times. The chain combines TRBV28 with TRBJ1-5; 9 nucleotides align to TRBD1. V gave up 5 bases and J gave up 11 bases; unmatched junction bases: 4. Looked up from germline, CDR1 is MDHEN and CDR2 is SYDVKM. This CDR3 is 12 amino acids long. The CDR3 spells CASSGGTGSQHF. CDR3 nucleotide sequence: TGTGCCAGCAGTGGCGGGACAGGGTCCCAGCATTTT. Full variable domain (remainder filled in from reference TRBV28 and TRBJ1-5): DVKVTQSSRYLVKRTGEKVFLECVQDMDHENMFWYRQDPGLGLRLIYFSYDVKMKEKGDIPEGYSVSREKKERFSLILESASTNQTSMYLCASSGGTGSQHFGDGTRLSIL.

This clonotype was found many times. This sequence joins TRBV6-2 or TRBV6-3 and TRBJ2-7; no definite D call. Trimming pared 2 bases from V and 2 bases from J, leaving 1 base between. The length of the CDR3 is 11 residues. Germline V lookup: CDR1 MNHEY, CDR2 SVGEGT. The CDR3 DNA follows: TGTGCCAGCAGTTACCCCTACGAGCAGTACTTC. This codes for CASSYPYEQYF.

This clonotype was counted many times. The chain links TRBV4-3 to TRBJ1-1; a weak D match, TRBD1 (5 bases). The CDR3 runs to 15 residues. Trimming cost V 2 bases and J 5 bases, with 15 bases left between them. CDR1 and CDR2 (germline): LGHNA, YSLEER. The CDR3 DNA reads TGCGCCAGCAGCCAAAGTCTATCCGGGGGAACTGAAGCTTTCTTT. This encodes CASSQSLSGGTEAFF.

This clonotype has more than one count but fewer than ten. The V call is TRBV30, the J call TRBJ2-5; 7 bases line up with TRBD1. Trimming at V came to 0 bases and at J to 4 bases, leaving 2 bases not matched to a gene. Germline values: CDR1 GTSNPN, CDR2 SVGIG (reference sequence). The CDR3 length is 13 residues. The CDR3 sequence: CAWSVQGRETQYF. The CDR3 nucleotides are TGTGCCTGGAGTGTACAGGGGAGAGAGACCCAGTACTTC.

This clonotype was seen a handful of times. This chain links TRBV5-1 with TRBJ1-4, with 9 positions matching TRBD1. With 7 bases clipped from V and 7 bases from J, the junction kept 11 bases outside the gene matches. Per the germline V gene, CDR1 is SGHRS and CDR2 is YFSETQ. The CDR3 spans 15 residues. The CDR3 nucleotides are TGCGCCAGCTCAAACGCCGGGACAGGGAGTGAAAAACTGTTTTTT. As protein: CASSNAGTGSEKLFF.

This clonotype was detected ten times or more. V and J are TRBV5-1 and TRBJ2-5; D unresolved. Germline assignment: CDR1 SGHRS and CDR2 YFSETQ. V was cut by 0 bases and J by 7 bases, with 13 bases left in between. The CDR3 loop spans 14 amino acids. The CDR3 DNA reads as TGCGCCAGCAGCTTGGATGGTCCGTCAGCGACCCAGTACTTC. It encodes CASSLDGPSATQYF.

This clonotype was counted many times. V and J are TRBV6-1 and TRBJ2-2; D gene uncertain. Deletions cut 5 bases from V and 5 bases from J, with 9 bases between. The CDR3 sequence is 13 residues long. Germline-derived CDR1 and CDR2 are MNHNS and SASEGT. The CDR3 nucleotides read TGTGCCAGCAGTCCAGACCCGACCGGGGAGCTGTTTTTT. Translation gives CASSPDPTGELFF.

This chain connects TRBV4-3 to TRBJ1-6; D is unclear. The V gene's germline CDR1 is LGHNA and CDR2 YSLEER. The ends were cut back, 0 bases at V and 7 bases at J, with 4 bases in the middle. CDR3 size: 13 residues. The chain's CDR3 is CASSQDSNSPLHF. CDR3 sequence (DNA): TGCGCCAGCAGCCAAGATAGCAATTCACCCCTCCACTTT.

This clonotype was counted at least ten times. The chain is built from TRBV29-1 and TRBJ2-7; tentative D call: TRBD2 (6 bases). Germline loops: CDR1 SQVTM, CDR2 ANQGSEA. The CDR3 runs to 10 residues. V was pared by 4 bases and J by 6 bases, with 7 bases between. CDR3 sequence: CSVVGGEQYF. The CDR3 DNA follows: TGCAGCGTTGTGGGAGGCGAGCAGTACTTC.

This clonotype occurred a few times. V and J are TRBV12-3 or TRBV12-4 and TRBJ1-1, with a tentative D call TRBD1 (5 bases). There are 14 residues in the CDR3. The V and J ends lost 5 bases and 5 bases respectively, with 15 bases between them. This chain's CDR3 is CASSKFQGGTEAFF. The CDR3 DNA reads TGTGCCAGCAGTAAATTCCAGGGTGGGACTGAAGCTTTCTTT.

The chain has TRBV20-1 and TRBJ2-7, with TRBD1 identical over 7 bases. With 6 bases clipped from V and 4 bases from J, the junction kept 9 bases outside the gene matches. The CDR3 has 13 residues. Per germline, CDR1 DFQATT and CDR2 SNEGSKA (reference sequence). In nucleotides, the CDR3 is TGCAGTGCAGCACAGGGGCTCGAGTACGAGCAGTACTTC. This encodes CSAAQGLEYEQYF.

This clonotype has a count of ten or more. CDR3 bases: TGTGCCAGCAGCGTGTCTAGCGGGTCCTACGAGCAGTACTTC. It codes for CASSVSSGSYEQYF. The chain recombines TRBV9 with TRBJ2-7; 8 positions agree with TRBD2. This CDR3 is built from 14 residues. Germline V gene lookup returns CDR1 SGDLS and CDR2 YYNGEE. Trimming took 2 bases from V and 1 from J; bases not matched to a gene: 2.

This clonotype was counted many times. This sequence joins TRBV27 and TRBJ2-7; 11 bases are shared with TRBD2. The V gene end was trimmed by 5 bases and the J gene end by 4 bases; junction bases not matched to a gene: 13. The CDR3 loop spans 17 amino acids. The V gene's germline CDR1 is MNHEY and CDR2 SMNVEV (reference sequence). CDR3 sequence reads: CASSPESGLAGSYEQYF. DNA for the CDR3: TGTGCCAGCAGTCCGGAATCCGGACTAGCGGGTTCGTACGAGCAGTACTTC.

A note on this clonotype: This may arise from a read error, as a much more abundant clone is one base away. The gene calls are TRBV28 and TRBJ2-3; either TRBD1 or TRBD2 may supply D (6 bases each). This CDR3 region has 15 residues. Looked up from germline, CDR1 is MDHEN and CDR2 is SYDVKM. V lost 7 bases and J lost 1, with 15 bases in between. CDR3 amino acids: CASKRGEFGTDTQYF. Here the CDR3 DNA reads TGTGCCAGCAAGAGGGGGGAGTTCGGCACAGATACGCAGTATTTT.

This clonotype was counted many times. The rearrangement links TRBV5-1 to TRBJ2-5; perhaps TRBD2 as D (6 bases). The CDR3 is 13 amino acids. CDR1 and CDR2 from the germline V gene are SGHRS and YFSETQ. Trimming took 4 bases from V and 2 from J, leaving 9 bases between them. The CDR3 loop is CASSTSPQETQYF. Written as DNA, the CDR3 is TGCGCCAGCAGCACTAGCCCTCAAGAGACCCAGTACTTC.

This clonotype was seen a handful of times. This chain uses TRBV3-1 with TRBJ2-5; D may be TRBD2 (6 bases). V shed 1 base and J shed 2 bases, with 14 bases lying between them. Germline CDR1 is LGHDT and CDR2 is YNNKEL (reference sequence). This CDR3 comprises 16 residues. The CDR3 is CASSQGMLSGQETQYF. In nucleotides, the CDR3 is TGTGCCAGCAGCCAAGGCATGCTTAGCGGACAAGAGACCCAGTACTTC.

This clonotype came up many times. V gene TRBV15 combines with J gene TRBJ2-1, with a tentative D call TRBD1 (6 bases). From germline, CDR1 is LNHNV and CDR2 YYDKDF (reference sequence). The CDR3 has 13 residues. Trimming stripped 6 bases from V and 2 bases from J, with 8 bases between. CDR3 loop: CATRDRAYNEQFF. The CDR3 bases are TGTGCCACCAGGGACAGAGCCTACAATGAGCAGTTCTTC.

This clonotype was detected ten times or more. The chain recombines TRBV9 with TRBJ1-6; 9 bases are shared with TRBD1. CDR1 is SGDLS, CDR2 YYNGEE, per germline. The CDR3 consists of 16 residues. V gave up 2 bases and J gave up 7 bases; unmatched junction bases: 7. CDR3 loop: CASSVSPDRGNSPLHF. The CDR3 nucleotides are TGTGCCAGCAGCGTCTCTCCGGACAGGGGAAATTCACCCCTCCACTTT.

Ten or more counts support this clonotype. The chain combines TRBV6-5 with TRBJ2-3, with 9 positions matching TRBD2. V was clipped by 4 bases and J by 0 bases; unmatched bases: 8. The length of the CDR3 is 17 residues. Germline V gene sequence: CDR1 MNHEY, CDR2 SVGAGI. The CDR3 DNA reads as TGTGCCAGCAGTTTTACGGCGGGAGGGTCTAGCACAGATACGCAGTATTTT. Its translation is CASSFTAGGSSTDTQYF.